Listed here is a single T cell receptor (beta chain). Its antigen is not known. This entry is derived from a study of CD4 T cells in relation to SARS-CoV-2 and coronaviruses. Roughly 10^5 naive or memory CD4+ cells were cultured with CEF peptides for under 12 days. General study results and limits: Pre-pandemic and post-infection samples never came from the same donor. The cross-reactivity analysis covered only spike protein, not other viral proteins.

CDR1 and CDR2 from the germline V gene are MDHEN and SYDVKM. Trimming took 6 bases from V and 0 from J, leaving 15 bases between them. The CDR3 loop spans 15 amino acids. The repertoire was sequenced with immunoSEQ multiplex PCR; TCRdb's copy has only in-frame clones and lacks some. This sample has tens of thousands of clones, with over 70% found just once. Sequencing was done on a sample of memory CD4+ T cells from PBMCs, cultured in vitro. The rearrangement joins TRBV28 to TRBJ2-7; the D gene could be TRBD1 or TRBD2 (5 bases each). The TCR sequence derives from an adult with COVID-19. The CDR3 spells CASRLRDPSSYEQYF. CDR3 in DNA: TGTGCCAGCAGACTCCGGGACCCGAGCTCCTACGAGCAGTACTTC.